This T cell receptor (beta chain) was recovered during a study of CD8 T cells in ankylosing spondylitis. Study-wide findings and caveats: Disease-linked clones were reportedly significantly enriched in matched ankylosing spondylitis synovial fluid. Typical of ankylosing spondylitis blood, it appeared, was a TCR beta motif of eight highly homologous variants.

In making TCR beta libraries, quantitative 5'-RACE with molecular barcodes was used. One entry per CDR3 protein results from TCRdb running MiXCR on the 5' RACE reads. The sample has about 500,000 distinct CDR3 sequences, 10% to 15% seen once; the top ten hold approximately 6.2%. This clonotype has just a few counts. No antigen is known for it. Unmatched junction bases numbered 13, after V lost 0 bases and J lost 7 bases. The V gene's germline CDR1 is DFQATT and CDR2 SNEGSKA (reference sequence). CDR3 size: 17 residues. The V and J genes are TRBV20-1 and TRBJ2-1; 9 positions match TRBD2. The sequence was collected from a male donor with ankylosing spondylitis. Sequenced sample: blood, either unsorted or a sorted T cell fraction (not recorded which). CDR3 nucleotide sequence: TGCAGTGCTAGAGATACGAAGACAGCGGGAGGTGGGAATGAGCAGTTCTTC. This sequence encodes CSARDTKTAGGGNEQFF.